Sequencing of this T cell receptor (beta chain) was carried out in a study of blood T cell repertoires in COVID-19. On the study more broadly: The United States, Italy and Spain provided the acute and convalescent COVID-19 samples. T cells, B-cell-depleted T cells, or PBMCs provided the cDNA or gDNA that served as material.

J was trimmed by 3 bases and V by 5 bases; bases with no gene match: 4. CDR3 length equals 14 residues. The germline V gene encodes CDR1 SGHTA and CDR2 FQGNSA. Original processing notes: Estimation of nucleated cell counts was performed using reference gene primer amplification. TCRdb's copy holds only in-frame clones and misses some; the assay was immunoSEQ multiplex PCR. Clone size and the V and J calls come from that table; the DNA yielded D and trimming. Here the sample spans about 34,000 clones, 75% to 90% being singletons. Sequences were obtained from peripheral blood. J is TRBJ2-5 and V is TRBV7-2, with 9 bases fitting TRBD1. This TCR derives from an older woman with acute or convalescent COVID-19. The CDR3 nucleotides are TGTGCCAGCAGCCTCTGGACAGGGGAAGAGACCCAGTACTTC. This sequence encodes CASSLWTGEETQYF. Full variable domain (rest looked up from reference TRBV7-2 and TRBJ2-5): GAGVSQSPSNKVTEKGKDVELRCDPISGHTALYWYRQSLGQGLEFLIYFQGNSAPDKSGLPSDRFSAERTGGSVSTLTIQRTQQEDSAVYLCASSLWTGEETQYFGPGTRLLVL.